The 29 T cell receptor beta chains below come from one sample, sequenced in a study of T cell responses to AZD1222 COVID-19 vaccine. Sequenced by immunoSEQ multiplex PCR; TCRdb stores in-frame clones only, minus some. The sample comprises fewer than 100,000 clones, approximately 84% of which are singletons, and more than 13% rests with the top ten. Sequenced here: peripheral blood, sampled 28 days after the second AZD1222 dose. These receptors all stem from an adult who received the AZD1222 COVID-19 vaccine.

V is TRBV10-3 and J is TRBJ1-2, with a tentative D call TRBD1 (5 bases). Trimming removed 11 bases at V and 0 bases at J, with 13 bases between. Germline lookup yields CDR1 ENHRY and CDR2 SYGVKD. This CDR3 contains 13 residues. The CDR3 nucleotides are TGTGCCCACTCTGACAGCGCTAACTATGGCTACACCTTC. It is translated as CAHSDSANYGYTF.

This clone was recorded once. This chain links TRBV24-1 with TRBJ1-1; possibly TRBD1 for D (6 bases). Germline V gene lookup returns CDR1 KGHDR and CDR2 SFDVKD. Trimming took 1 base from V and 5 from J, leaving 10 bases between them. CDR3 length: 14 residues. This CDR3 is CATSDFRGGTEAFF. The DNA for the CDR3 is TGTGCCACCAGTGATTTCAGGGGAGGGACTGAAGCTTTCTTT.

The chain couples TRBV7-2 to TRBJ2-7, with 13 positions matching TRBD2. Per the germline V gene, CDR1 is SGHTA and CDR2 is FQGNSA. With V trimmed by 5 bases and J by 5 bases, 6 bases remained unmatched. This CDR3 contains 15 residues. CDR3 nucleotide sequence: TGTGCCAGCAGCGTGGGACTAGCGGGAATCGACGAGCAGTACTTC. Translated, it gives CASSVGLAGIDEQYF.

The V and J genes are TRBV5-4 and TRBJ2-5; 9 bases fit TRBD1. The CDR3 is 14 residues long. Losses at the gene ends were 6 bases for V and 5 bases for J; bases not matched to a gene: 8. Germline V CDR1 and CDR2: SGHNT, YYREEE (reference sequence). CDR3 region: CASTRSGQGETQYF. The CDR3, as DNA: TGTGCCAGCACCCGATCGGGACAGGGCGAGACCCAGTACTTC.

The chain joins TRBV3-1 (or the pseudogene TRBV3-2) to TRBJ2-5; TRBD2 agrees at 12 bases. CDR1 and CDR2 from the germline V gene are LGHDT and YNNKEL (reference sequence). The V and J ends lost 1 base and 5 bases, in that order; junction bases with no gene match: 8. This CDR3 is built from 17 residues. The CDR3 sequence is CASSQGRPSGRGETQYF. CDR3 in DNA: TGTGCCAGCAGCCAAGGGAGGCCTAGCGGGAGGGGGGAGACCCAGTACTTC.

The V and J genes are TRBV2 and TRBJ1-4; D might be TRBD1 (5 bases). V was cut by 7 bases and J by 5 bases, with 11 bases left in between. CDR1 and CDR2 (germline): SNHLY, FYNNEI. The CDR3 loop spans 13 amino acids. The CDR3 DNA sequence: TGTGCCAGCAAAGGGACGGGAAATGAAAAACTGTTTTTT. This translates into CASKGTGNEKLFF.

The rearrangement uses TRBV19 and TRBJ1-1; 8 nucleotides agree with TRBD1. CDR1 LNHDA and CDR2 SQIVND come from the germline V gene (reference sequence). This CDR3 is 16 amino acids long. With 5 bases clipped from V and 6 bases from J, the junction kept 14 bases outside the gene matches. CDR3 nucleotides: TGTGCCAGTAGTTCCGGGACAGGATCCGGAGACGCTGAAGCTTTCTTT. Translation: CASSSGTGSGDAEAFF. The whole variable domain, filled in from reference TRBV19 and TRBJ1-1, reads DGGITQSPKYLFRKEGQNVTLSCEQNLNHDAMYWYRQDPGQGLRLIYYSQIVNDFQKGDIAEGYSVSREKKESFPLTVTSAQKNPTAFYLCASSSGTGSGDAEAFFGQGTRLTVV.

The chain couples TRBV27 to TRBJ1-6; D is unresolved. Germline V gene lookup returns CDR1 MNHEY and CDR2 SMNVEV (reference sequence). V lost 7 bases and J 4 bases, leaving 14 bases between the germline ends. This CDR3 has 15 amino acids. CDR3: CASTNSIGYNSPLHF. CDR3 nucleotide sequence: TGTGCCAGCACCAACAGTATTGGGTATAATTCACCCCTCCACTTT.

CDR3 sequence reads: CASSLGPPGGRNEKLFF. CDR3 coding DNA: TGTGCCAGCAGCTTAGGGCCCCCAGGGGGAAGGAATGAAAAACTGTTTTTT. The rearrangement links TRBV7-9 to TRBJ1-4; 7 nucleotides line up with TRBD1. The CDR3 runs to 17 residues. J gave up 5 bases and V 1 base, and 10 bases lay outside the gene matches. Germline V gene lookup returns CDR1 SEHNR and CDR2 FQNEAQ (reference sequence).

CDR3 in amino acids: CASSERLGYGYTF. The CDR3 nucleotides are TGTGCCAGCAGTGAGCGTCTAGGCTATGGCTACACCTTC. This rearrangement joins TRBV2 to TRBJ1-2; no clear D gene. CDR1 SNHLY and CDR2 FYNNEI come from the germline V gene. With 3 bases removed from V and 4 bases from J, the gap between germline ends came to 9 bases. The CDR3 sequence is 13 residues long.

The chain combines TRBV7-3 with TRBJ1-1; 9 nucleotides agree with TRBD1. V dropped 6 bases and J dropped 8; count of bases not matched to a gene: 7. Per the germline V gene, CDR1 is SGHTA and CDR2 is FQGTGA. CDR3 length: 13 amino acids. The CDR3 region has the DNA TGTGCCAGCAGTCCGACCGGGACAGGGGAAGCTTTCTTT. This sequence encodes CASSPTGTGEAFF.

V gene TRBV4-1 combines with J gene TRBJ2-2; unclear D gene. The CDR3 extends over 16 amino acids. Between the trimmed V and J ends, which lost 0 bases and 5 bases, there was a span of 13 bases. Looked up from germline, CDR1 is MGHRA and CDR2 is YSYEKL. The CDR3, as DNA: TGCGCCAGCAGCCAAGAGGTAGGGTTGGTGACCGGGGAGCTGTTTTTT. Translating gives CASSQEVGLVTGELFF.

This clone was counted only a few times. The chain combines TRBV29-1 with TRBJ1-1; D is perhaps TRBD1 (5 bases). The CDR3 has 14 amino acids. V lost 7 bases and J 4 bases, leaving 19 bases between the germline ends. The V gene's germline CDR1 is SQVTM and CDR2 ANQGSEA. The CDR3 DNA reads as TGCAGCGCTGTGGAAGCTGGGGGGGTCACTGAAGCTTTCTTT. This translates into CSAVEAGGVTEAFF.

This clone was observed once. The J gene is TRBJ1-1, the V gene TRBV18; the D is unclear. The V end lost 3 bases, the J end lost 4 bases, and 15 bases lay between the germline ends. The CDR3 runs to 15 residues. Germline V CDR1 and CDR2: KGHSH, LQKENI. This CDR3 reads CASSPEARGTTEAFF. The DNA for the CDR3 is TGTGCCAGCTCACCGGAGGCGCGGGGAACCACTGAAGCTTTCTTT.

This chain uses TRBV18 with TRBJ2-7, with D perhaps TRBD1 (5 bases). This CDR3 is built from 14 residues. Germline V gene sequence: CDR1 KGHSH, CDR2 LQKENI. The V gene lost 4 bases and the J gene lost 2 bases, with 12 bases spanning the gap. CDR3 sequence reads: CASSHDSIPYEQYF. In DNA form, the CDR3 reads TGTGCCAGCTCACATGACAGTATTCCCTACGAGCAGTACTTC.

This chain connects TRBV7-2 to TRBJ1-2; D not certain. This CDR3 spans 12 amino acids. Germline assignment: CDR1 SGHTA and CDR2 FQGNSA. The ends were cut back, 5 bases at V and 8 bases at J, with 12 bases in the middle. The CDR3 is CASSRMGSGYTF. The CDR3 DNA reads as TGTGCCAGCAGCCGCATGGGGTCGGGCTACACCTTC.

The rearrangement links TRBV5-1 to TRBJ2-5; D may match TRBD1 or TRBD2 (5 bases each). Germline V gene lookup returns CDR1 SGHRS and CDR2 YFSETQ. The CDR3 spans 16 residues. Trimming cost V 0 bases and J 1 base, with 13 bases left between them. CDR3 bases: TGCGCCAGCAGCTTGGGTTGGGTAGGGACCCAAGAGACCCAGTACTTC. This gives the protein CASSLGWVGTQETQYF.

This chain connects TRBV7-8 to TRBJ2-2; 7 bases align to TRBD1. This CDR3 spans 16 amino acids. J was trimmed by 6 bases and V by 3 bases; bases with no gene match: 10. Germline V lookup: CDR1 SGHVS, CDR2 FQNEAQ. DNA for the CDR3: TGTGCCAGCAGCTTGAGGCCACAGGGGACAGCCGGGGAGCTGTTTTTT. Translation: CASSLRPQGTAGELFF.

V and J are TRBV7-9 and TRBJ1-2, with D unclear. This CDR3 region has 17 residues. CDR1 is SEHNR and CDR2 is FQNEAQ in the germline V gene (reference sequence). V was shortened by 1 base and J by 6 bases, with 21 bases between the two germline ends. The CDR3 is CASSLVGGYSVYNGYTF. The CDR3 DNA is TGTGCCAGCAGCTTAGTAGGTGGTTACAGCGTTTACAATGGCTACACCTTC. Using reference TRBV7-9 and TRBJ1-2 for the parts outside the CDR3, the full variable domain is DTGVSQNPRHKITKRGQNVTFRCDPISEHNRLYWYRQTLGQGPEFLTYFQNEAQLEKSRLLSDRFSAERPKGSFSTLEIQRTEQGDSAMYLCASSLVGGYSVYNGYTFGSGTRLTVV.

The rearrangement links TRBV19 to TRBJ1-2; a possible D gene is TRBD1 (6 bases). The CDR3 is made up of 12 amino acids. V dropped 4 bases and J dropped 8 bases, with 11 bases sitting between them. The germline V gene encodes CDR1 LNHDA and CDR2 SQIVND (reference sequence). This CDR3 is CASSTTGWGYTF. CDR3 sequence (DNA): TGTGCCAGTAGTACAACAGGGTGGGGCTACACCTTC.

This clone appeared once. V usage is TRBV7-9 and J usage is TRBJ1-1; the D gene is possibly TRBD1 (5 bases). Per germline, CDR1 SEHNR and CDR2 FQNEAQ (reference sequence). This CDR3 comprises 14 residues. Trimming pared 3 bases from V and 5 bases from J, leaving 13 bases between. The CDR3 here is CASSFLQGRTEAFF. In DNA, the CDR3 is TGTGCCAGCAGCTTCCTGCAGGGTCGTACTGAAGCTTTCTTT.

The V and J genes are TRBV19 and TRBJ1-2; TRBD1 matches 10 bases. CDR1 is LNHDA and CDR2 is SQIVND in the germline V gene (reference sequence). The CDR3 is made up of 15 amino acids. With 4 bases clipped from V and 8 bases from J, the junction kept 10 bases outside the gene matches. The CDR3 sequence is CASSNGGQGQRGYTF. CDR3 sequence (DNA): TGTGCCAGTAGTAATGGGGGACAGGGGCAGCGCGGCTACACCTTC.

The chain joins TRBV18 to TRBJ2-7; D ambiguous. The CDR3 covers 13 residues. Trimming removed 3 bases from V and 2 bases from J, with 8 bases in between. Germline CDR1 is KGHSH and CDR2 is LQKENI. CDR3 sequence (DNA): TGTGCCAGCTCACCTCAGGCCCCCTACGAGCAGTACTTC. Amino acid sequence: CASSPQAPYEQYF.

This clone has a handful of counts. The chain joins TRBV4-3 to TRBJ1-3; D is unclear. The CDR3 extends over 18 amino acids. The V end lost 0 bases, the J end lost 0 bases, and 15 bases lay between the germline ends. Germline-derived CDR1 and CDR2 are LGHNA and YSLEER. Written as DNA, the CDR3 is TGCGCCAGCAGCCAAGACCCCCCGCAGGCGAGCTCTGGAAACACCATATATTTT. The encoded protein is CASSQDPPQASSGNTIYF.

The V call is TRBV3-1 (or the pseudogene TRBV3-2), the J call TRBJ2-5; 8 bases are shared with TRBD1. V gave up 3 bases and J gave up 2 bases; unmatched junction bases: 8. The CDR3 totals 16 residues. CDR1 and CDR2 from the germline V gene are LGHDT and YNNKEL (reference sequence). The CDR3 region has the DNA TGTGCCAGCAGCCAGCCAGGACAGGGCGAACAAGAGACCCAGTACTTC. Its translation: CASSQPGQGEQETQYF.

In its sample, this clone was seen once. This sample also contains other DNA sequences that code for the same CDR3. V and J are TRBV2 and TRBJ1-1; D gene ambiguous. The V end lost 7 bases, the J end lost 2 bases, and 8 bases lay between the germline ends. The CDR3 consists of 12 residues. Germline CDR1 is SNHLY and CDR2 is FYNNEI. Here the CDR3 reads CASTVRNTEAFF. As DNA, the CDR3 is TGTGCCAGCACGGTACGAAACACTGAAGCTTTCTTT. The variable domain in full, completed from reference TRBV2 and TRBJ1-1, reads EPEVTQTPSHQVTQMGQEVILRCVPISNHLYFYWYRQILGQKVEFLVSFYNNEISEKSEIFDDQFSVERPDGSNFTLKIRSTKLEDSAMYFCASTVRNTEAFFGQGTRLTVV.

V and J are TRBV3-1 (or the pseudogene TRBV3-2) and TRBJ1-6; the D gene is possibly TRBD1 (6 bases). The V gene lost 1 base and the J gene lost 14 bases, with 9 bases spanning the gap. This CDR3 comprises 12 residues. The germline V gene has CDR1 LGHDT and CDR2 YNNKEL (reference sequence). In DNA form, the CDR3 reads TGTGCCAGCAGCCAAGCCAGGGGAGCCCTCCACTTT. As protein: CASSQARGALHF.

This chain joins TRBV23-1 and TRBJ2-3; no clear D gene. TRBV23-1 is known as an ORF, though its function is uncertain. This CDR3 is built from 15 residues. Trimming shortened V by 0 bases and J by 1 base, and 8 bases separated the two germline ends. Here the CDR3 reads CASSQSALGTDTQYF. CDR3 DNA: TGCGCCAGCAGTCAATCGGCGTTGGGCACAGATACGCAGTATTTT.

The genes are TRBV27 and TRBJ1-6; D not certain. V shed 8 bases and J shed 7 bases, with 15 bases lying between them. Germline loops: CDR1 MNHEY, CDR2 SMNVEV (reference sequence). There are 14 residues in the CDR3. CDR3 region: CASGRRSRNSPLHF. DNA of the CDR3: TGTGCCAGCGGCAGACGAAGCAGGAATTCACCCCTCCACTTT.